These 3 T cell receptor beta chains were all obtained from the same sample, sequenced in a study of PD-L1 blockade in urothelial cancer. Sequencing used immunoSEQ multiplex PCR; TCRdb keeps in-frame clones, though not all of them. The sample lists about 66,000 clones, about 88% seen once, with about 10% in the top ten. The sample's time point: peripheral blood 6 weeks after treatment start. Sequencing was performed on PBMCs, taken around atezolizumab (anti-PD-L1) treatment. Receptor source: a man in his 60s with urothelial cancer.

The sample holds one count of this clone. The rearrangement uses TRBV7-8 and TRBJ2-3, with TRBD2 matching over 9 bases. The junction had 14 bases not matched to a gene; V was cut back by 1 base and J by 6 bases. Looked up from germline, CDR1 is SGHVS and CDR2 is FQNEAQ. The CDR3 spans 18 residues. The CDR3 sequence: CASSLVSLNVAGGDTQYF. In nucleotides, the CDR3 is TGTGCCAGCAGCTTAGTGTCCCTTAATGTGGCGGGGGGGGATACGCAGTATTTT.

This clone showed up just once. V gene TRBV7-9 combines with J gene TRBJ2-7; possibly TRBD2 for D (5 bases). Deletions cut 0 bases from V and 6 bases from J, with 12 bases between. Germline CDR1 and CDR2: SEHNR and FQNEAQ (reference sequence). This CDR3 region has 14 residues. The CDR3 reads CASSLAHTEGEQYF. CDR3 nucleotides: TGTGCCAGCAGCTTAGCGCATACAGAGGGCGAGCAGTACTTC.

This chain joins TRBV19 and TRBJ1-6; D remains unclear. Germline V gene data show CDR1 as LNHDA and CDR2 as SQIVND (reference sequence). The CDR3 spans 14 residues. With 5 bases removed from V and 4 bases from J, the gap between germline ends came to 9 bases. This CDR3 reads CASSLAGYNSPLHF. CDR3 DNA sequence: TGTGCCAGTAGTCTGGCGGGATATAATTCACCCCTCCACTTT. The whole variable domain, remainder taken from reference TRBV19 and TRBJ1-6, is DGGITQSPKYLFRKEGQNVTLSCEQNLNHDAMYWYRQDPGQGLRLIYYSQIVNDFQKGDIAEGYSVSREKKESFPLTVTSAQKNPTAFYLCASSLAGYNSPLHFGNGTRLTVT.